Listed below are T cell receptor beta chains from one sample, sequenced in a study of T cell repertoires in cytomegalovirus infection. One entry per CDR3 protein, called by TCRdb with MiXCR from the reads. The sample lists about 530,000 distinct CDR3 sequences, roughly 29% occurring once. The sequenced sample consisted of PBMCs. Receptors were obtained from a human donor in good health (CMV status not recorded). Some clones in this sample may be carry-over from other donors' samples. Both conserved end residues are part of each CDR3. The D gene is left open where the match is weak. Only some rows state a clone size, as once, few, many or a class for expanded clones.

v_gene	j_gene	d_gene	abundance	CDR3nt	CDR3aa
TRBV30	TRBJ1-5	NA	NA	TGTGCCTGGAGCGTTGGACTGAATCAGCCCCAGCATTTT	CAWSVGLNQPQHF
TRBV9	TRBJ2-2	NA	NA	TGTGCCAGCAGCCCAAGAGGGGACTCGGGCACCGGGGAGCTGTTTTTT	CASSPRGDSGTGELFF
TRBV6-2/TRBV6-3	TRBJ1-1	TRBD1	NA	TGTGCCAGCAGTTCCGGCGGACAGGGGAACACTGAAGCTTTCTTT	CASSSGGQGNTEAFF
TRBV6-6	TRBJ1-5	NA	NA	TGTGCCAGCAGTCCCTCGACGGGGATTAATCAGCCCCAGCATTTT	CASSPSTGINQPQHF
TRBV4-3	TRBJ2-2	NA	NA	TGCGCCAGCAAGGAGGGGGGCGGAACCGGGGAGCTGTTTTTT	CASKEGGGTGELFF
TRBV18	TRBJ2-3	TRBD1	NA	TGTGCCAGCTCACCCCAGGGGGCCTCACTAACAGATACGCAGTATTTT	CASSPQGASLTDTQYF
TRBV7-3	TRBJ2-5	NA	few	TGTGCCAGCAGCTTATGGAGGGGGGAGACCCAGTACTTC	CASSLWRGETQYF
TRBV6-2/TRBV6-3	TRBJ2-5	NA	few	TGTGCCGCCCACAGAACTAGGGGAGAGACCCAGTACTTC	CAAHRTRGETQYF
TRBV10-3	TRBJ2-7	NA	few	TGTGCCATCAGTGAGTCGTCAGGCCGTCGCCCCGACGAGCAGTACTTC	CAISESSGRRPDEQYF
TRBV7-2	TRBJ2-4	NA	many	TGTGCCAGCAGCCCAAGAAGAGCGACCCAAGCCAAAAACATTCAGTACTTC	CASSPRRATQAKNIQYF